One and the same sample provided the 5 T cell receptor beta chains below, sequenced in a study of blood T cell repertoires in COVID-19. Measured with immunoSEQ multiplex PCR; TCRdb has only the in-frame clones, and not every one. Counted here are some 20,000 clones, roughly 85% occurring once; the ten biggest clones make up around 12%. The sample comprised peripheral blood. The receptors stem from a woman of 80 years or more with active or convalescent COVID-19.

CDR3 region: CASSYAGLAGANVLTF. In DNA, the CDR3 is TGTGCCAGCAGTTACGCGGGGTTAGCTGGGGCCAACGTCCTGACTTTC. The chain carries TRBV6-2 or TRBV6-3 and TRBJ2-6; weak D call: TRBD2 (6 bases). Trimming stripped 2 bases from V and 2 bases from J, with 10 bases between. The CDR3 loop spans 16 amino acids. Germline loops: CDR1 MNHEY, CDR2 SVGEGT.

This chain connects TRBV14 to TRBJ2-7, with a possible D match to TRBD2 (6 bases). The CDR3 consists of 15 residues. Germline V CDR1 and CDR2: SGHDN, FVKESK. Trimming removed 0 bases from V and 7 bases from J, with 16 bases in between. The DNA for the CDR3 is TGTGCCAGCAGCCAAGATTGGGGGGTACCTCTGGAGCAGTACTTC. This encodes CASSQDWGVPLEQYF.

V is TRBV18 and J is TRBJ1-6; D gene ambiguous. V was pared by 2 bases and J by 7 bases, with 12 bases between. The CDR3 consists of 15 residues. The germline V gene encodes CDR1 KGHSH and CDR2 LQKENI. CDR3 in DNA: TGTGCCAGCTCACCAAGCACGGGTTCGAATTCACCCCTCCACTTT. It encodes CASSPSTGSNSPLHF.

The V gene is TRBV6-2 or TRBV6-3, the J gene TRBJ1-2; unclear D gene. Germline CDR1 and CDR2: MNHEY and SVGEGT. The CDR3 covers 16 residues. V was clipped by 6 bases and J by 4 bases, with 21 bases between them. DNA of the CDR3: TGTGCCAGCAGCACCCTTTCCGAGCGTAATGCCTATGGCTACACCTTC. This translates into CASSTLSERNAYGYTF.

This sequence joins TRBV9 and TRBJ2-3, with 9 bases identical to TRBD2. V lost 0 bases and J lost 4; bases outside the gene matches: 0. In germline, CDR1 is SGDLS, CDR2 YYNGEE. The CDR3 contains 14 residues. CDR3 protein: CASSVGGGADTQYF. The CDR3 DNA is TGTGCCAGCAGCGTAGGCGGGGGGGCAGATACGCAGTATTTT.